This is a list of T cell receptor beta chains from one sample in a study of T cell responses to AZD1222 COVID-19 vaccine. Using immunoSEQ multiplex PCR, the repertoire was profiled, and TCRdb retains in-frame clones only, with some absent. In the table there are 150,000 to 200,000 clones, around nine tenths of which are singletons. The source was peripheral blood, collected on day 0 of AZD1222 vaccination. The source is an adult in good health. CDR3s include the opening cysteine and the closing phenylalanine or tryptophan.

V: TRBV24-1; J: TRBJ2-1; CDR3: CATARTGYNEQFF
V: TRBV12-3/TRBV12-4; J: TRBJ2-5; CDR3: CASGWIQETQYF
V: TRBV9; J: TRBJ1-1; CDR3: CASSVEVNTEAFF
V: TRBV10-2; J: TRBJ1-1; CDR3: CASSESLWGANTEAFF
V: TRBV4-1; J: TRBJ1-3; CDR3: CASSQDVRLQGLGNTIYF
V: TRBV12-5; J: TRBJ1-5; CDR3: CASGLVVSGFSQPQHF
V: TRBV2; J: TRBJ2-5; CDR3: CASSESGRWARETQYF
V: TRBV20-1; J: TRBJ1-2; CDR3: CSASWGTNYGYTF
V: TRBV7-9; J: TRBJ1-6; CDR3: CASSYRGLGSSPLHF
V: TRBV5-5; J: TRBJ2-5; CDR3: CASSAGFTRETQYF
V: TRBV7-2; J: TRBJ1-1; CDR3: CASSWDRGVTEAFF
V: TRBV27; J: TRBJ1-1; CDR3: CASSILGENTEAFF
V: TRBV10-3; J: TRBJ2-5; CDR3: CAISALAKETQYF
V: TRBV12-2; J: TRBJ1-6; CDR3: CASRSPTYTDSPLHF
V: TRBV27; J: TRBJ2-6; CDR3: CASSPDPGANVLTF
V: TRBV4-3; J: TRBJ2-7; CDR3: CASSQGDRRTSEQYF
V: TRBV19; J: TRBJ2-5; CDR3: CASSISRQETQYF
V: TRBV7-6; J: TRBJ2-2; CDR3: CASSLTFPPTGELFF
V: TRBV18; J: TRBJ1-2; CDR3: CASSPPETGYGYTF
V: TRBV30; J: TRBJ2-3; CDR3: CAGTSGNTDTQYF
V: TRBV10-3; J: TRBJ2-4; CDR3: CAISESQGEAKNIQYF
V: TRBV14; J: TRBJ1-6; CDR3: CASSHPGQGATSYNSPLHF
V: TRBV11-2; J: TRBJ1-4; CDR3: CASSLGVREKLFF
V: TRBV12-5; J: TRBJ1-1; CDR3: CASGGTGVTEAFF
V: TRBV9; J: TRBJ2-5; CDR3: CASSTGTASKETQYF
V: TRBV9; J: TRBJ1-6; CDR3: CASSVREFNSPLHF
V: TRBV10-3; J: TRBJ2-5; CDR3: CALGAGGMGAQYF
V: TRBV7-3; J: TRBJ2-2; CDR3: CASSPTSSTRELFF
V: TRBV6-6; J: TRBJ2-7; CDR3: CASSYLTAYEQYF
V: TRBV5-1; J: TRBJ2-2; CDR3: CATRPGPSTGELFF
V: TRBV4-3; J: TRBJ1-6; CDR3: CASSQDLGKSSYNSPLHF
V: TRBV2; J: TRBJ1-3; CDR3: CASKQGLASGNTIYF
V: TRBV11-3; J: TRBJ2-3; CDR3: CASSLEGGFTDTQYF
V: TRBV30; J: TRBJ1-2; CDR3: CAWSVRTSYGYTF
V: TRBV5-1; J: TRBJ1-1; CDR3: CASSPWSYGTWGAFF
V: TRBV6-2/TRBV6-3; J: TRBJ1-4; CDR3: CASSPTGFNEKLFF
V: TRBV19; J: TRBJ1-2; CDR3: CASSTIRGNDYGYTF
V: TRBV2; J: TRBJ1-3; CDR3: CASRQGRTGNTIYF
V: TRBV27; J: TRBJ1-2; CDR3: CASSPSRQGAGYTF
V: TRBV7-2; J: TRBJ1-1; CDR3: CASSLVLGGGAFTEAFF
V: TRBV5-1; J: TRBJ2-7; CDR3: CASSSGQGANEQYF
V: TRBV11-2; J: TRBJ2-7; CDR3: CASSFSRVSSYEQYF
V: TRBV19; J: TRBJ2-1; CDR3: CARPRGKGRGGNEQFF
V: TRBV13; J: TRBJ2-2; CDR3: CASSLTNTGELFF